This TCR beta chain was recorded in a study of early T cells in non-severe SARS-CoV-2 infection (dated by TCRdb to about 2021). Broadly, across the study: Bulk RNA from unsorted whole blood was used for TCR sequencing, so alpha and beta chains could not be paired.

Remarks on this clonotype: This clone's antigen is unknown. Within one base of it there is no much larger clone, and no base qualities were kept.

A case-control design nested within a healthcare worker cohort in London, UK, was used, with weekly nasopharyngeal swab PCR tests and blood sampling performed. Healthcare workers were enrolled in the week of the UK lockdown, from 23 to 31 March 2020, and were followed every week for up to roughly 16 weeks. The method behind the library was 5' RACE. Sequencer: NextSeq 500. To correct for sequencing error and PCR bias, the TCR library protocol tagged individual cDNA molecules with unique molecular identifiers. Sequencing covered both TCR alpha and beta chains, and within each sample the abundances of alpha and beta sequences were tightly co-correlated. Turning to the authors' computational methods: V gene, J gene and CDR3 annotation of TCR sequences was performed with Decombinator V4. TCRs were defined as expanded if a significant change between any two time points was detected under a Poisson model with p below 0.0001. TCR abundances were normalised to the total number of TCRs sequenced per sample and were expressed as counts per million. TRAV1-2 paired with TRAJ12, TRAJ20 or TRAJ33 defined MAIT TCRs, while TRAV10 paired with TRAJ18 defined iNKT TCRs. VDJdb, accessed 1 November 2021, was searched for CMV, EBV and SARS-CoV-2 annotated TCRs, with TCRs annotated for multiple antigens excluded. Through fastp at Q25 and MiXCR, TCRdb rebuilt clones from the public reads, retaining in-frame beta chains. One record per CDR3 amino acid sequence lists the most common genes and DNA. TCRdb's processing, not the authors' own work, is the source of the V and J calls. Here the sample has about 89,000 distinct CDR3 sequences; around 15% occur a single time. In total, the top ten clones hold approximately 0.54% of the sample.

Taken from cysteine to phenylalanine, the CDR3 has 14 residues. The sequence is cut down to CDR3 DNA, 42 bases in frame from base 1. Looking up the germline V gene (reference sequence) yields CDR1 SEHNR and CDR2 FQNEAQ. V and J lose 2 bases and 3 bases, and a span of 10 bases separates them. What the study reported, not specific to this receptor: VDJdb matching was skewed toward anti-spike CD8 responses and likely underestimated virus-specific expansions by missing private and CD4 specificities.

The chain employs TRBV7-9 and TRBJ1-2; the D region possibly corresponds to TRBD1 (6 bases align). The clonotype comes from an adult who was a healthcare worker with PCR-confirmed SARS-CoV-2 infection or an uninfected control (not recorded which). Material for sequencing was whole blood. The CDR3 corresponds to CASSLQGLYYGYTF. The DNA reads TGTGCCAGCAGCTTACAGGGGCTCTACTATGGCTACACCTTC.